Each of the 10 T cell receptor beta chains below was sequenced from the same sample in a study of blood T cells in healthy people across ages. Primed by a sample-barcoded 5' primer and a J-beta primer mix, a second PCR proceeded for about 6 to 12 cycles. TCRdb processed the 5' RACE reads anew with MiXCR; each CDR3 protein has one entry. Seen here are 800,000 or so distinct CDR3 sequences, roughly 60% observed once, and the top ten hold about 30%. Input material: blood. These receptors were collected from a man younger than 40 in good health.

The chain is built from TRBV5-1 and TRBJ2-7; no definite D call. Trimming cost V 1 base and J 3 bases, with 17 bases left between them. CDR1 is SGHRS, CDR2 YFSETQ, per germline. CDR3 length: 16 residues. In DNA, the CDR3 is TGCGCCAGCAGCTTGCCCACAGAAAAAATTGACTACGAGCAGTACTTC. Amino acid sequence: CASSLPTEKIDYEQYF.

This clonotype was seen a handful of times. This rearrangement joins TRBV7-9 to TRBJ1-5; TRBD1 might be the D (5 bases). Germline-derived CDR1 and CDR2 are SEHNR and FQNEAQ (reference sequence). Trimming removed 4 bases from V and 6 bases from J, with 10 bases in between. The CDR3 is 13 amino acids. In DNA, the CDR3 is TGTGCCAGCAGCTATCCGGGGGGTCAGCCCCAGCATTTT. The encoded protein is CASSYPGGQPQHF.

The chain carries TRBV3-1 and TRBJ2-1; the match to TRBD1 covers 7 bases. The CDR3 length is 15 residues. Germline CDR1 reads LGHDT; CDR2 reads YNNKEL (reference sequence). The V segment lost 5 bases and the J segment 0 bases; nucleotides outside the gene matches: 4. The CDR3 DNA reads as TGTGCCAGCAGCGGGACAGTTAGCTCCTACAATGAGCAGTTCTTC. Protein product: CASSGTVSSYNEQFF.

This clonotype was seen a few times. CDR3 nucleotide sequence: TGTGCCATCTCAAGGACTAGCGGGGAATCTGGGGATACGCAGTATTTT. As protein: CAISRTSGESGDTQYF. The chain uses TRBV10-3 and TRBJ2-3; 12 bases map to TRBD2. This CDR3 is 16 amino acids long. The germline V gene encodes CDR1 ENHRY and CDR2 SYGVKD. With 8 bases clipped from V and 6 bases from J, the junction kept 12 bases outside the gene matches.

The table lists this clonotype with a few counts. The chain has TRBV20-1 and TRBJ2-1, with 8 bases lining up with TRBD2. Germline trimming cut 6 bases from V and 8 bases from J; bases unmatched to any gene: 15. The CDR3 is 15 amino acids. Germline-derived CDR1 and CDR2 are DFQATT and SNEGSKA (reference sequence). CDR3 DNA sequence: TGCAGTGCCCCCCCCGGGGGGGCCGGTGGAGATGAGCAGTTCTTC. This translates into CSAPPGGAGGDEQFF.

The rearrangement links TRBV3-1 to TRBJ2-5; unclear D gene. The DNA end lines up better with TRBJ2-7; the J call may be wrong. Germline V CDR1 and CDR2: LGHDT, YNNKEL (reference sequence). The CDR3 has 13 amino acids. The CDR3 reads CASSQGSADEQYF. The CDR3 DNA reads as TGTGCCAGCAGCCAAGGCTCAGCAGACGAGCAGTACTTC.

The chain has TRBV4-2 and TRBJ2-1; TRBD2 aligns across 10 bases. V lost 0 bases to trimming and J lost 8 bases; unmatched junction nucleotides: 10. The CDR3 extends over 17 amino acids. Germline CDR1 LGHNA, CDR2 YNFKEQ. The CDR3, as DNA: TGTGCCAGCAGCCAAGATTCGAGCGGGGGGGCGGTAGATGAGCAGTTCTTC. Protein product: CASSQDSSGGAVDEQFF.

The chain uses TRBV7-9 and TRBJ2-1, with no clear D. The CDR3 contains 14 residues. Germline CDR1 and CDR2: SEHNR and FQNEAQ (reference sequence). Trimming took 5 bases from V and 13 from J, leaving 21 bases between them. The CDR3, as DNA: TGTGCCAGCAGCCCCGACACGGAGAGAGAGACCCAGTTCTTC. Translating gives CASSPDTERETQFF.

This sequence joins TRBV5-8 and TRBJ2-7; D is undetermined. The J call is in doubt because the DNA end fits TRBJ2-5 better. Germline CDR1 and CDR2: SGHTS and YDEGEE. CDR3 length equals 13 residues. The CDR3 sequence: CASSPQPRETQYF. CDR3 nucleotides: TGTGCCAGCAGCCCACAACCAAGGGAGACCCAGTACTTC.

V gene TRBV4-2 combines with J gene TRBJ2-5; 7 bases match TRBD1. The trim removed 2 bases at V and 2 bases at J, leaving 5 bases unmatched. The CDR3 extends over 15 amino acids. CDR1 LGHNA and CDR2 YNFKEQ come from the germline V gene. CDR3 protein: CASSQRPGQQETQYF. The DNA for the CDR3 is TGTGCCAGCAGCCAACGCCCGGGACAGCAAGAGACCCAGTACTTC.